The 9 T cell receptor beta chains below were found in one sample sequenced in a study of OX40 agonist ivuxolimab in advanced cancers. Sequencing was performed with immunoSEQ multiplex PCR; in TCRdb, only in-frame clones are kept and a portion is missing. The sample lists tens of thousands of clones; around 83% were seen once. This specimen consisted of CD4+ or CD8+ T cells sorted from blood, obtained in a trial of the OX40 agonist ivuxolimab. These receptors all come from an adult with an advanced solid tumor such as melanoma, head and neck, liver or kidney cancer.

The genes are TRBV7-2 and TRBJ2-7; 7 bases match TRBD1. V lost 3 bases to trimming and J lost 5 bases; unmatched junction nucleotides: 7. Per the germline V gene, CDR1 is SGHTA and CDR2 is FQGNSA. The CDR3 is made up of 14 amino acids. CDR3 in DNA: TGTGCCAGCAGCTTGAGGGGGCGGGTAGACGAGCAGTACTTC. It codes for CASSLRGRVDEQYF.

The J gene is TRBJ2-2, the V gene TRBV28; D might be TRBD1 (5 bases). Trimming stripped 6 bases from V and 6 bases from J, with 11 bases between. There are 13 residues in the CDR3. Germline V gene sequence: CDR1 MDHEN, CDR2 SYDVKM. In DNA, the CDR3 is TGTGCCAGCAGGGACGACAGTCCCGGGGAGCTGTTTTTT. Its protein product is CASRDDSPGELFF. The complete variable domain, with remaining parts taken from reference TRBV28 and TRBJ2-2, reads DVKVTQSSRYLVKRTGEKVFLECVQDMDHENMFWYRQDPGLGLRLIYFSYDVKMKEKGDIPEGYSVSREKKERFSLILESASTNQTSMYLCASRDDSPGELFFGEGSRLTVL.

V usage is TRBV5-6 and J usage is TRBJ2-2; 9 bases match TRBD1. With 2 bases clipped from V and 2 bases from J, the junction kept 4 bases outside the gene matches. This CDR3 spans 16 amino acids. Germline-derived CDR1 and CDR2 are SGHDT and YYEEEE. CDR3 DNA: TGTGCCAGCAGCTTAGGGACAGGGTTCAACACCGGGGAGCTGTTTTTT. It is translated as CASSLGTGFNTGELFF.

V and J are TRBV27 and TRBJ2-2; 7 nucleotides align to TRBD1. CDR1 MNHEY and CDR2 SMNVEV come from the germline V gene (reference sequence). The CDR3 contains 13 residues. Trimming cost V 6 bases and J 4 bases; bases outside gene matches: 2. DNA for the CDR3: TGTGCCAGCAGGCGGACAGGCACCGGGGAGCTGTTTTTT. It encodes CASRRTGTGELFF.

The rearrangement uses TRBV5-1 and TRBJ1-6; D is unresolved. The CDR3 length is 13 residues. Trimming took off 8 bases at V and 5 bases at J, with 11 bases between the two ends. Looked up from germline, CDR1 is SGHRS and CDR2 is YFSETQ. The CDR3, as DNA: TGCGCCAGGAGAGTGTCCGATAATTCACCCCTCCACTTT. Translating gives CARRVSDNSPLHF.

V usage is TRBV4-1 and J usage is TRBJ2-2, with D perhaps TRBD1 or TRBD2 (6 bases each). Germline CDR1 MGHRA, CDR2 YSYEKL. V lost 4 bases to trimming and J lost 3 bases, with 15 bases between them. CDR3 length: 16 residues. The CDR3 region has the DNA TGCGCCAGCAGCCCCCCCCGGGGGCTAGACACCGGGGAGCTGTTTTTT. Amino acid sequence: CASSPPRGLDTGELFF.

The chain couples TRBV6-5 to TRBJ2-5; TRBD2 agrees at 7 bases. CDR1 is MNHEY, CDR2 SVGAGI, per germline. V lost 2 bases and J lost 3; bases outside the gene matches: 6. This CDR3 comprises 15 residues. The CDR3 loop is CASSYLRSGEETQYF. DNA for the CDR3: TGTGCCAGCAGTTACCTCCGGAGCGGGGAAGAGACCCAGTACTTC.

The chain joins TRBV28 to TRBJ2-5; TRBD2 agrees at 7 bases. Unmatched junction bases numbered 8, after V lost 3 bases and J lost 4 bases. The CDR3 is made up of 15 amino acids. Germline values: CDR1 MDHEN, CDR2 SYDVKM. CDR3 sequence: CASSLRAGVGETQYF. In DNA form, the CDR3 reads TGTGCCAGCAGTTTGAGGGCGGGAGTGGGAGAGACCCAGTACTTC.

The chain links TRBV27 to TRBJ2-1, with 8 nucleotides matching TRBD2. Germline V gene lookup returns CDR1 MNHEY and CDR2 SMNVEV (reference sequence). V shed 4 bases, J shed 15 bases, and the junction held 17 bases outside the gene matches. This CDR3 is built from 15 residues. The CDR3 loop reads CASSSKAGLALVLFF. Here the CDR3 DNA reads TGTGCCAGCAGTTCAAAAGCTGGACTAGCCCTAGTCTTGTTCTTC.